This entry lists 7 T cell receptor beta chains sequenced from one sample in a study of shared T cell receptors in the human thymus. Libraries were prepared by immunoSEQ multiplex PCR; TCRdb keeps only in-frame clonotypes and omits some of them. The data show some 760,000 clones, with approximately 85% seen just once and roughly 0.01% held by the top ten. The same data also went into a second study, on human thymus T cells.

The sequencing input was thymocytes. Receptors originate from a girl under two years old with a congenital heart defect.

This clone has more than one count but fewer than ten. The chain joins TRBV18 to TRBJ1-2; unclear D gene. CDR1 is KGHSH, CDR2 LQKENI, per germline. Trimming cost V 1 base and J 7 bases, with 10 bases left between them. The CDR3 loop spans 13 amino acids. CDR3 DNA sequence: TGTGCCAGCTCACCACTCCCGGAGGGTGGCTACACCTTC. Translation: CASSPLPEGGYTF.

The gene calls are TRBV2 and TRBJ1-1, with D hard to call. CDR3 size: 13 residues. Looked up from germline, CDR1 is SNHLY and CDR2 is FYNNEI. Trimming took 1 base from V and 7 from J, leaving 10 bases between them. The CDR3 spells CASSEEEWSEAFF. The CDR3 DNA is TGTGCCAGCAGTGAAGAGGAGTGGAGTGAAGCTTTCTTT.

V usage is TRBV27 and J usage is TRBJ2-7, with 8 bases aligning to TRBD2. The CDR3 is made up of 16 amino acids. V shed 4 bases and J 4 bases; nucleotides not matched to a gene: 12. Germline V gene data show CDR1 as MNHEY and CDR2 as SMNVEV (reference sequence). CDR3 bases: TGTGCCAGCAGTTCCGAATCCGGGACTAGGACTTACGAGCAGTACTTC. Protein sequence: CASSSESGTRTYEQYF.

The count of this clone is one. The rearrangement links TRBV5-6 to TRBJ1-2, with 7 bases identical to TRBD1. The V gene's germline CDR1 is SGHDT and CDR2 YYEEEE. Trimming removed 4 bases from V and 8 bases from J; junction bases left unmatched: 11. This CDR3 contains 14 residues. The CDR3 spells CASSKPTGAEGYTF. CDR3 sequence (DNA): TGTGCCAGCAGCAAACCAACAGGGGCGGAGGGCTACACCTTC.

The J gene is TRBJ1-1, the V gene TRBV5-1, with no clear D. CDR3 size: 14 residues. From germline, CDR1 is SGHRS and CDR2 YFSETQ. The ends were cut back, 0 bases at V and 4 bases at J, with 10 bases in the middle. The CDR3 nucleotides are TGCGCCAGCAGCTTGGGACGGGGAGGCACTGAAGCTTTCTTT. It codes for CASSLGRGGTEAFF.

The V gene is TRBV14, the J gene TRBJ1-2, with no clear D. Germline values: CDR1 SGHDN, CDR2 FVKESK. CDR3 length: 15 amino acids. The germline V and J ends were trimmed by 4 bases and 1 base, with 13 bases remaining between them. In DNA form, the CDR3 reads TGTGCCAGCAGCCGTCCAGACTCGGATAACTATGGCTACACCTTC. It translates to CASSRPDSDNYGYTF.

As regards this clone: Other DNA sequences in the sample encode the same CDR3. V is TRBV27 and J is TRBJ1-5; D not resolved. Between the trimmed V and J ends, which lost 3 bases and 4 bases, there was a span of 7 bases. The CDR3 is 13 residues long. CDR1 is MNHEY, CDR2 SMNVEV, per germline (reference sequence). The CDR3 DNA is TGTGCCAGCAGTTTCCGGGGTAATCAGCCCCAGCATTTT. It specifies CASSFRGNQPQHF.